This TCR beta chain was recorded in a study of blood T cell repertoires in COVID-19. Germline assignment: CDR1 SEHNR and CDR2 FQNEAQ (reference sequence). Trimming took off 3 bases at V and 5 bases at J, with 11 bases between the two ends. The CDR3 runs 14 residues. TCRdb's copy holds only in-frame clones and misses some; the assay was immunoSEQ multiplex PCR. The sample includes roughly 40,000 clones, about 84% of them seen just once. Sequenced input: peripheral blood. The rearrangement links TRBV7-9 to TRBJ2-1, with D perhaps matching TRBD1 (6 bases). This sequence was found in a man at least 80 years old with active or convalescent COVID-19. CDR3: CASSFRTAHNEQFF. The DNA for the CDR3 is TGTGCCAGCAGCTTTCGGACAGCCCACAATGAGCAGTTCTTC.